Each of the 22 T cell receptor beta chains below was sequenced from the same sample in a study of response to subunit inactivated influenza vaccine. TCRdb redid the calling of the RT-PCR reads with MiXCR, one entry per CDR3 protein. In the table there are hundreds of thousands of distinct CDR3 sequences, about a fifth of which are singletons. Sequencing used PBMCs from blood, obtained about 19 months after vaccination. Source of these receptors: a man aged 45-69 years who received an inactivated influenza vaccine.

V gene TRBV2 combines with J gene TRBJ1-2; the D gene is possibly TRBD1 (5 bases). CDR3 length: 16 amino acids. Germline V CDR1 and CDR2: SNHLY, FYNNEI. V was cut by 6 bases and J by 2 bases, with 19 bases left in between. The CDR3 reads CASRRGGDSYNYGYTF. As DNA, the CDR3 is TGTGCCAGCAGAAGGGGTGGAGACAGCTACAACTATGGCTACACCTTC.

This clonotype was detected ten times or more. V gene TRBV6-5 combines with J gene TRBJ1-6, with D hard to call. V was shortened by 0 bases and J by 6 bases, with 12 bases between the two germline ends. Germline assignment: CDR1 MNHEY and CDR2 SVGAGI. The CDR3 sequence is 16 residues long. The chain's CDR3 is CASSYSSRAANSPLHF. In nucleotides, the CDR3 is TGTGCCAGCAGTTACTCGAGTCGAGCCGCTAATTCACCCCTCCACTTT.

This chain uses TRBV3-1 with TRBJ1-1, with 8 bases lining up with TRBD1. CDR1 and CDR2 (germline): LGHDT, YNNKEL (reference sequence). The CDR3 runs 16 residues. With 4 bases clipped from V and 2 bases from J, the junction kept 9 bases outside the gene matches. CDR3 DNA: TGTGCCAGCAGCCGTACCGGGACAGGCGGAAACACTGAAGCTTTCTTT. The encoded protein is CASSRTGTGGNTEAFF.

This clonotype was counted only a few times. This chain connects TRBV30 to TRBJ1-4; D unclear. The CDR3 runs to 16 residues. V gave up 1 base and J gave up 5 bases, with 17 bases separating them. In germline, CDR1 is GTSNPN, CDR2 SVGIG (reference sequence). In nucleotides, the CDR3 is TGTGCCTGGAGTGCCCCGCACAGAATAAAAAATGAAAAACTGTTTTTT. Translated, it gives CAWSAPHRIKNEKLFF.

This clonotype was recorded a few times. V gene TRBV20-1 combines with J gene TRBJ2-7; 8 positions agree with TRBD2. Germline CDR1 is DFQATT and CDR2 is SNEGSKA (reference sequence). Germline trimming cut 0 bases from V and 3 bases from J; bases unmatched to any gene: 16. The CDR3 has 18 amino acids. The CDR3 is CSARDHLGLARGFYEQYF. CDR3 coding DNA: TGCAGTGCTAGAGATCACCTTGGACTAGCTCGAGGCTTCTACGAGCAGTACTTC.

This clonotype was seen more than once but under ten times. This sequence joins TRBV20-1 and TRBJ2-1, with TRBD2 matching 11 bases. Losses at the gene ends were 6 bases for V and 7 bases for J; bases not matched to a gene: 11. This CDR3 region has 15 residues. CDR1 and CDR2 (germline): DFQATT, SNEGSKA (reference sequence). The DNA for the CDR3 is TGCAGTGCACTTCCGGAGACTAGCGGGAAAAATGAGCAGTTCTTC. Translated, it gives CSALPETSGKNEQFF.

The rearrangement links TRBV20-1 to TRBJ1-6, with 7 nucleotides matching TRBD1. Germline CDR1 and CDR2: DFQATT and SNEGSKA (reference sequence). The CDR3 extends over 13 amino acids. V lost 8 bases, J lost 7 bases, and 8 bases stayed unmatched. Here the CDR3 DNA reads TGCAGTCGAACAGGGGCCGGAAATTCACCCCTCCACTTT. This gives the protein CSRTGAGNSPLHF.

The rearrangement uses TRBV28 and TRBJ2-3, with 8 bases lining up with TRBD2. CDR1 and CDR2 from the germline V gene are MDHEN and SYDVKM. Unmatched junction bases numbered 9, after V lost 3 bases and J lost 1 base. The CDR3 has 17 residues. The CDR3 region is CASSLLTGGLGTDTQYF. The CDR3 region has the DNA TGTGCCAGCAGTTTGCTGACGGGGGGGCTGGGCACAGATACGCAGTATTTT.

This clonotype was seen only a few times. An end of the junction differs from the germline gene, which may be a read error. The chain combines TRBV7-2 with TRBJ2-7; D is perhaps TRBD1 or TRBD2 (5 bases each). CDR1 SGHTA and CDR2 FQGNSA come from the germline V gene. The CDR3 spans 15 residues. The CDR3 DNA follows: TGTGCCAGCAGTCAAGGGACGTGGGGCTCCCACGAGCAGTACTTC. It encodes CASSQGTWGSHEQYF.

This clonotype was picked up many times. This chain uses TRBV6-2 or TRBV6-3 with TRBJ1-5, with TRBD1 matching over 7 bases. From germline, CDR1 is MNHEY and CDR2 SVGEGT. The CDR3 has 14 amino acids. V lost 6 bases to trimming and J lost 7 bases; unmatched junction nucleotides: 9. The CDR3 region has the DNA TGTGCCAGCAGCCGAGGACAGGCGGGGCAGCCCCAGCATTTT. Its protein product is CASSRGQAGQPQHF.

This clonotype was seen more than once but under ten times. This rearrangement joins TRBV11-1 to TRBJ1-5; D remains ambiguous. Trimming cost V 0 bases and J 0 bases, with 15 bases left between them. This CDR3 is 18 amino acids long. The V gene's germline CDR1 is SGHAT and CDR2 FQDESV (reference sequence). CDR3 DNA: TGTGCCAGCAGCTTAGCGCTACCCGGTTCGGGTAGCAATCAGCCCCAGCATTTT. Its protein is CASSLALPGSGSNQPQHF. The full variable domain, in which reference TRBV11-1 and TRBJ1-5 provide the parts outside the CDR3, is EAEVAQSPRYKITEKSQAVAFWCDPISGHATLYWYRQILGQGPELLVQFQDESVVDDSQLPKDRFSAERLKGVDSTLKIQPAELGDSAMYLCASSLALPGSGSNQPQHFGDGTRLSIL.

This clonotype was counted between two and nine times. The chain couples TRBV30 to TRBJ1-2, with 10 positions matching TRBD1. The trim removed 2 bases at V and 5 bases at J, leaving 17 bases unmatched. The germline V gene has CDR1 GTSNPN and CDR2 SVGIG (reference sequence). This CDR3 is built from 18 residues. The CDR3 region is CAWSRQGGDRGLGYGYTF. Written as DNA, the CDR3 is TGTGCCTGGAGTAGACAGGGGGGCGACAGGGGGCTAGGGTATGGCTACACCTTC.

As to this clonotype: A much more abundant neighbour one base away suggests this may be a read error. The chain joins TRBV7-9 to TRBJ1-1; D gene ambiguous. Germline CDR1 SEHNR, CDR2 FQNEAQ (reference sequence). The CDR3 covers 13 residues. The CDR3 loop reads CASEKNPNTKAFF. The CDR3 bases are TGTGCCAGCGAAAAAAATCCGAACACTAAAGCTTTCTTT.

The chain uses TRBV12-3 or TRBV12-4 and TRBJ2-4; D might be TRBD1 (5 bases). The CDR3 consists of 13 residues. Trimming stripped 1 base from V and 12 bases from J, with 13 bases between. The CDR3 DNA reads TGTGCCAGCAGTTTAGTAGGCAGGGCTCATCAGTACTTC. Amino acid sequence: CASSLVGRAHQYF.

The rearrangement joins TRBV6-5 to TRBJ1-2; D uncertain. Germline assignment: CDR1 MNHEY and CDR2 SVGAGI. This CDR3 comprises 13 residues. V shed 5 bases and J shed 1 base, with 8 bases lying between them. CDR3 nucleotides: TGTGCCAGCAGTAACAGCGATAACTATGGCTACACCTTC. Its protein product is CASSNSDNYGYTF.

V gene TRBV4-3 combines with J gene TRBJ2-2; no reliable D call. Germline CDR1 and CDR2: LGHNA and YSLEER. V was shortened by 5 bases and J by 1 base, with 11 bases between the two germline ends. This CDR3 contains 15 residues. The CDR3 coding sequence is TGCGCCAGCAGCATACAAACAGAGAACACCGGGGAGCTGTTTTTT. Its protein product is CASSIQTENTGELFF.

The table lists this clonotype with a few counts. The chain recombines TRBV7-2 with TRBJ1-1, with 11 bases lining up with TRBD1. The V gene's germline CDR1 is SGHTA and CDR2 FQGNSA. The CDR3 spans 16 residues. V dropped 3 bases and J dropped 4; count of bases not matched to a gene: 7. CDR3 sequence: CASSLESGTGGTEAFF. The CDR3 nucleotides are TGTGCCAGCAGCTTGGAATCCGGGACAGGGGGCACTGAAGCTTTCTTT.

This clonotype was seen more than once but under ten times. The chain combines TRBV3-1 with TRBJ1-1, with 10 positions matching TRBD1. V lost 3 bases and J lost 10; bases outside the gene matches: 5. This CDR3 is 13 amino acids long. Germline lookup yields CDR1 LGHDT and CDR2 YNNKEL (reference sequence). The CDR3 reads CASSQSRDRGAFF. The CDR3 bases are TGTGCCAGCAGCCAGTCCAGGGACAGGGGAGCTTTCTTT.

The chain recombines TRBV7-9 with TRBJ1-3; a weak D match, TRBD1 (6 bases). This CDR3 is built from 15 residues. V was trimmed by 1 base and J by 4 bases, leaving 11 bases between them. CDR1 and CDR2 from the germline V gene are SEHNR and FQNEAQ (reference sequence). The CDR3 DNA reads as TGTGCCAGCAGCTTAGAAGGGGGAGGCGGAAACACCATATATTTT. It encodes CASSLEGGGGNTIYF. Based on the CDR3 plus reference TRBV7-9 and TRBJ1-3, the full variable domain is DTGVSQNPRHKITKRGQNVTFRCDPISEHNRLYWYRQTLGQGPEFLTYFQNEAQLEKSRLLSDRFSAERPKGSFSTLEIQRTEQGDSAMYLCASSLEGGGGNTIYFGEGSWLTVV.

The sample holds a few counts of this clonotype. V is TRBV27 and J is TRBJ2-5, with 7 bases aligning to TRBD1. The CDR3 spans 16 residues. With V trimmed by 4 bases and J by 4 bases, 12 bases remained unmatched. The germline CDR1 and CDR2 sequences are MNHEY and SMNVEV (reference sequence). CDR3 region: CASSSRLTGLGETQYF. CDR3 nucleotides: TGTGCCAGCAGTTCCCGTCTGACAGGGCTCGGAGAGACCCAGTACTTC.

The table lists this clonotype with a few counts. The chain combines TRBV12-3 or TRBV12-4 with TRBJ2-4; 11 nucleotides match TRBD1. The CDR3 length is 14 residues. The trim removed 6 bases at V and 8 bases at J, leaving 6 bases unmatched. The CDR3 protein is CASSRTGGLYIQYF. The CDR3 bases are TGTGCCAGCAGCAGGACAGGGGGCTTATACATTCAGTACTTC.

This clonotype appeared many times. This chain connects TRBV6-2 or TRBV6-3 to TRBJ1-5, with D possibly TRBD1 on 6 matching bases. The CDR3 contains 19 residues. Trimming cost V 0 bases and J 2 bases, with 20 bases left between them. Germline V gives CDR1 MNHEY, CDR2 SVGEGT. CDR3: CASSYSRGQPFFGNQPQHF. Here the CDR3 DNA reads TGTGCCAGCAGTTACTCTCGAGGACAGCCTTTCTTCGGCAATCAGCCCCAGCATTTT.